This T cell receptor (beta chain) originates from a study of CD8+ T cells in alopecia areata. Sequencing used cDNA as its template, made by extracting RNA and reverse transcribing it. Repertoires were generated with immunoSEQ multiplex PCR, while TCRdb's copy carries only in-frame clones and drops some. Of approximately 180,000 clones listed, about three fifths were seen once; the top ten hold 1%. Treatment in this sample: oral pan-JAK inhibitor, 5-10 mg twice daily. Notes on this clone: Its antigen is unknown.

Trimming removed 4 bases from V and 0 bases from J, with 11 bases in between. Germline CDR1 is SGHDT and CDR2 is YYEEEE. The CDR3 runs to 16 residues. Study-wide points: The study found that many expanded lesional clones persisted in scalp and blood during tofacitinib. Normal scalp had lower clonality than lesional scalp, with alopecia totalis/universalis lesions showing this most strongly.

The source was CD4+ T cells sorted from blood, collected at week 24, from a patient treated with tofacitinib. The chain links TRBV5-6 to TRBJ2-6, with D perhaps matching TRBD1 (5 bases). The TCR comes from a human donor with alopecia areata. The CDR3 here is CASSPRQISGANVLTF. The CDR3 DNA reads TGTGCCAGCAGCCCCCGACAGATCTCTGGGGCCAACGTCCTGACTTTC.